The TCR beta chain under discussion was sequenced for a study of technical replicates of blood from a handful of donors. Using immunoSEQ multiplex PCR, the repertoire was profiled, and TCRdb retains in-frame clones only, with some absent. The repertoire holds tens of thousands of clones, with 90% as singletons. CDR3 size: 17 residues. Germline CDR1 reads ENHRY; CDR2 reads SYGVKD. V was trimmed by 4 bases and J by 5 bases, leaving 20 bases between them. The sequence was collected from a human donor in good health. Some clones in this sample may be carry-over from other donors' samples. Sequencing was carried out using PBMCs. V and J are TRBV10-3 and TRBJ2-2, with D possibly TRBD2 on 5 matching bases. CDR3 protein: CAISATLGRTGTGELFF. The CDR3 coding sequence is TGTGCCATCAGTGCCACCCTCGGACGGACGGGGACCGGGGAGCTGTTTTTT.